The clone carrying this TCR beta chain has just a few counts. Its target is not known. With V trimmed by 1 base and J by 6 bases, 4 bases remained unmatched. Germline CDR1 and CDR2: LGHNA and YNFKEQ. The CDR3 extends over 15 amino acids. These data come from a study of radiation and T cells in renal cell carcinoma. Points from the study as a whole: Baseline intratumoral clonotype presence is unknown without pretreatment biopsies. In blood, top tumor clones expanded by 2 weeks, shrinking by 4.

Only in-frame clones appear in the TCRdb table, and some are missing; sequencing was by immunoSEQ multiplex PCR. The data show approximately 65,000 clones, 70% to 80% seen once. Time point defined: blood 4 weeks post-SBRT, at nephrectomy. Treatment of the sample: 15 Gy SBRT to primary tumor, nephrectomy 4 weeks later. Nephrectomy followed 15 Gy stereotactic body radiation by 4 weeks. Blood was sampled at baseline, 2 weeks and 4 weeks after SBRT. The sample in question was blood, obtained from a patient whose treatment included radiotherapy and nephrectomy. The sequence was obtained from a man aged 55 to 70 with renal cell carcinoma. The chain combines TRBV4-2 with TRBJ2-1; 9 positions agree with TRBD2. CDR3 nucleotide sequence: TGTGCCAGCAGCCAAGTAACAGCGGGGGGCAATGAGCAGTTCTTC. Residues: CASSQVTAGGNEQFF.